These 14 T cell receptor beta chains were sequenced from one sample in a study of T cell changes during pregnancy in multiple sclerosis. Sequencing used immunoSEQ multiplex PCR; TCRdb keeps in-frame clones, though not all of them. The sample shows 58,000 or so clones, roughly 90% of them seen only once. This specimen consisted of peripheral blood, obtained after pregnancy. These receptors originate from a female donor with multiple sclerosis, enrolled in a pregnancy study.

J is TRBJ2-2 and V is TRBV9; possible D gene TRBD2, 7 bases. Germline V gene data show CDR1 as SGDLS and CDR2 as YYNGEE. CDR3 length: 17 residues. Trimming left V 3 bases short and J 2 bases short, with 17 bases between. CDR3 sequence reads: CASSAPQGRGNTGELFF. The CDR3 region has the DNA TGTGCCAGCAGCGCCCCTCAGGGGAGGGGAAACACCGGGGAGCTGTTTTTT.

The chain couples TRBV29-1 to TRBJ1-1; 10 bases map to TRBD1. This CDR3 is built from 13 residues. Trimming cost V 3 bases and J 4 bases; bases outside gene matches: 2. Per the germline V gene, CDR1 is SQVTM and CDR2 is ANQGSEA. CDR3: CSVDRTGGTEAFF. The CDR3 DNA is TGCAGCGTTGACCGGACAGGGGGCACTGAAGCTTTCTTT.

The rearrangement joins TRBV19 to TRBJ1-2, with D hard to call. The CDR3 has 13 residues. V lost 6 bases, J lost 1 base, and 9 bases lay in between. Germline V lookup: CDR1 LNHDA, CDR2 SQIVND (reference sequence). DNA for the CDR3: TGTGCCAGTAGCGTATATTTTAACTATGGCTACACCTTC. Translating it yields CASSVYFNYGYTF.

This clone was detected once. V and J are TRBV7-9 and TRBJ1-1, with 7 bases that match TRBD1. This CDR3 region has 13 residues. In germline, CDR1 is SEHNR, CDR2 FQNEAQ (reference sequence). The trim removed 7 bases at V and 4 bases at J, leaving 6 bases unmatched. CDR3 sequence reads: CASTHGDSTEAFF. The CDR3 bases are TGTGCCAGCACCCATGGGGACAGCACTGAAGCTTTCTTT.

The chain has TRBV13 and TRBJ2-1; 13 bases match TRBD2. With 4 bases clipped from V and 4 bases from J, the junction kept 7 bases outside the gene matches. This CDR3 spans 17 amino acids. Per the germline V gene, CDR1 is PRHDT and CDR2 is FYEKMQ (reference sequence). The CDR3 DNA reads TGTGCCAGCAGCTCCCGCGGGACTAGCGGGATGTACAATGAGCAGTTCTTC. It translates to CASSSRGTSGMYNEQFF. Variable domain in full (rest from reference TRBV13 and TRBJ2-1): AAGVIQSPRHLIKEKRETATLKCYPIPRHDTVYWYQQGPGQDPQFLISFYEKMQSDKGSIPDRFSAQQFSDYHSELNMSSLELGDSALYFCASSSRGTSGMYNEQFFGPGTRLTVL.

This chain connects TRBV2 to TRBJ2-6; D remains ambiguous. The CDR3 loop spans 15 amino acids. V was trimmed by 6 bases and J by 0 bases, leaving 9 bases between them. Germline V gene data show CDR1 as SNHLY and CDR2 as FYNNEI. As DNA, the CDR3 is TGTGCCAGCAGCGCGTTCCACTCTGGGGCCAACGTCCTGACTTTC. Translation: CASSAFHSGANVLTF.

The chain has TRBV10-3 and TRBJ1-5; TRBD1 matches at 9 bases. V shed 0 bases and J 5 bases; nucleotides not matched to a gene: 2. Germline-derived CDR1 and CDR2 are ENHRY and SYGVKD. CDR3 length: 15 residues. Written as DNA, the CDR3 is TGTGCCATCAGTGAGTCAGGGACAGGGCATCAGCCCCAGCATTTT. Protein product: CAISESGTGHQPQHF.

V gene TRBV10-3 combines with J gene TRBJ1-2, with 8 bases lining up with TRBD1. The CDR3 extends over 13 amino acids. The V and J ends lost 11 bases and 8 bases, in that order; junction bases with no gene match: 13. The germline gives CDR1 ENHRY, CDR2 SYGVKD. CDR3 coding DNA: TGTGCCTCGACAGGGGCGATGGCCTCGGGCTACACCTTC. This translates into CASTGAMASGYTF.

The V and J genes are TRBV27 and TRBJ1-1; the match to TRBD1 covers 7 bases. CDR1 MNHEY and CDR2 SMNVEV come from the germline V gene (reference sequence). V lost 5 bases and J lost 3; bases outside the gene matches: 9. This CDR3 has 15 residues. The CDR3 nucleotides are TGTGCCAGCAGTCCCGTAAAGGGGGCGGACACTGAAGCTTTCTTT. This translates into CASSPVKGADTEAFF.

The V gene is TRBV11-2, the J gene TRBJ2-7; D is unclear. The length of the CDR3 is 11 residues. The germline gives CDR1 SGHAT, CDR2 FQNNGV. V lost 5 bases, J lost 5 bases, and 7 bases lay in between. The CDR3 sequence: CASSLTHEQYF. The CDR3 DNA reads TGTGCCAGCAGCCTAACCCACGAGCAGTACTTC.

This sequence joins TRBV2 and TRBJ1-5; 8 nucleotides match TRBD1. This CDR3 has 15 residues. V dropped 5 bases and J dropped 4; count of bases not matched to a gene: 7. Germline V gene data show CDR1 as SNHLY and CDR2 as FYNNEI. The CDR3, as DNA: TGTGCCAGCAGTTTTGACAGGGGAGGGAATCAGCCCCAGCATTTT. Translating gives CASSFDRGGNQPQHF.

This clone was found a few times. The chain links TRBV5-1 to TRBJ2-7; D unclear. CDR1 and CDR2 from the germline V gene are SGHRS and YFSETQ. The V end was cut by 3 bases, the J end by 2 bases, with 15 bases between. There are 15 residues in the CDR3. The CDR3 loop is CASSSHTQRTYEQYF. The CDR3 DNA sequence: TGCGCCAGCAGCTCCCACACCCAGAGGACCTACGAGCAGTACTTC. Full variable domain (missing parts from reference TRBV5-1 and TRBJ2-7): KAGVTQTPRYLIKTRGQQVTLSCSPISGHRSVSWYQQTPGQGLQFLFEYFSETQRNKGNFPGRFSGRQFSNSRSEMNVSTLELGDSALYLCASSSHTQRTYEQYFGPGTRLTVT.

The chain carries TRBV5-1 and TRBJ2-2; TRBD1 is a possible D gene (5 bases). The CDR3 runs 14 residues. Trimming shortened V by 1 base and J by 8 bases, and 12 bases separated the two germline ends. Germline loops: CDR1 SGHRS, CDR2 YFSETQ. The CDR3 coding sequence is TGCGCCAGCAGCTTGCCGACAGTGGAGGGGGAGCTGTTTTTT. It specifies CASSLPTVEGELFF.

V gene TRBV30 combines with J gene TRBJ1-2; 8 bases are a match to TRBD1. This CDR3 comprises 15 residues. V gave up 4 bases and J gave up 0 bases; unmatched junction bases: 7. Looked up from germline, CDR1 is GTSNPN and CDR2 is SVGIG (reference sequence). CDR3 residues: CAWIRRTGSNYGYTF. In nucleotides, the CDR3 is TGTGCCTGGATTCGCAGGACAGGGTCTAACTATGGCTACACCTTC.